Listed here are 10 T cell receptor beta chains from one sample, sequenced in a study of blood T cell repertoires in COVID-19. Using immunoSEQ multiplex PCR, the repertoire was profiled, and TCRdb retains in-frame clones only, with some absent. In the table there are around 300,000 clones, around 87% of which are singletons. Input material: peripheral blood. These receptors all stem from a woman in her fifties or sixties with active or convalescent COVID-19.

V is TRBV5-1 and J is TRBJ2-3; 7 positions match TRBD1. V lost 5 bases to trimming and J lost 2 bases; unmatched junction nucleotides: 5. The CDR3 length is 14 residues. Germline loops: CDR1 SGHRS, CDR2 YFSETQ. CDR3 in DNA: TGCGCCAGCAGGGGGGACAGCCACACAGATACGCAGTATTTT. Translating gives CASRGDSHTDTQYF.

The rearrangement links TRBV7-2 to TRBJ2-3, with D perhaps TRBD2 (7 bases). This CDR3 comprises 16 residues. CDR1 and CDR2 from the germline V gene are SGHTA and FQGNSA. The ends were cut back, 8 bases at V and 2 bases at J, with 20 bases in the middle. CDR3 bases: TGTGCCAGCTGTGAGGGGGGGGCGGGCCTCACAGATACGCAGTATTTT. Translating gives CASCEGGAGLTDTQYF.

The CDR3 reads CATSRIQGGTNYGYTF. In nucleotides, the CDR3 is TGTGCCACCAGCAGGATTCAGGGGGGCACCAACTATGGCTACACCTTC. This chain uses TRBV15 with TRBJ1-2, with 7 nucleotides matching TRBD1. Germline values: CDR1 LNHNV, CDR2 YYDKDF (reference sequence). Germline trimming cut 3 bases from V and 2 bases from J; bases unmatched to any gene: 9. CDR3 size: 16 residues.

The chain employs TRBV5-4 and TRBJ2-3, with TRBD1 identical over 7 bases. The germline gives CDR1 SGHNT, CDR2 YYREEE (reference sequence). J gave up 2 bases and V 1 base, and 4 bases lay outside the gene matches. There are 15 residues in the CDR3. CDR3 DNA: TGTGCCAGCAGCTTGTGGGGACAGTCCACAGATACGCAGTATTTT. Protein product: CASSLWGQSTDTQYF.

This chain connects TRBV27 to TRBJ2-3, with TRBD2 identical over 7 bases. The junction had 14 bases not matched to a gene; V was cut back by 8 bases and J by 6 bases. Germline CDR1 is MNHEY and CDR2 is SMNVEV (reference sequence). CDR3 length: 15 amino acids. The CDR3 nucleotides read TGTGCCAGCGGCCTACCATGGACTAGTATGGATACGCAGTATTTT. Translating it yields CASGLPWTSMDTQYF.

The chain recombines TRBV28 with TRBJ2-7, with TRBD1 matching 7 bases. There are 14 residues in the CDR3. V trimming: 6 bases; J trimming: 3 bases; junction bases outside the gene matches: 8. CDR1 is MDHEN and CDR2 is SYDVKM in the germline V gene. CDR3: CASSPTDRFYEQYF. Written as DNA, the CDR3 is TGTGCCAGCAGCCCTACGGACAGGTTCTACGAGCAGTACTTC.

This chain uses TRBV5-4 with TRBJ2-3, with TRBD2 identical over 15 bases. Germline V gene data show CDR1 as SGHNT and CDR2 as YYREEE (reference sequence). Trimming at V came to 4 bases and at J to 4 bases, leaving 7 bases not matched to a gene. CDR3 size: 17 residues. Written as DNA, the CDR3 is TGTGCCAGCAGCCCGGGACTAGCGGGGGGAGGGGCAGATACGCAGTATTTT. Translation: CASSPGLAGGGADTQYF.

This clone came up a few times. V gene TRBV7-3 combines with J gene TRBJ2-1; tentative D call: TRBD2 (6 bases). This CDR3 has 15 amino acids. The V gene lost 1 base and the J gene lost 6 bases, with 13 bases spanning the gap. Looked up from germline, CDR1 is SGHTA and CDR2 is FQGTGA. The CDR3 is CASSLMGNGGNEQFF. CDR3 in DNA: TGTGCCAGCAGCTTAATGGGAAACGGGGGCAATGAGCAGTTCTTC. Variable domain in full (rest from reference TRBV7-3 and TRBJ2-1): GAGVSQTPSNKVTEKGKYVELRCDPISGHTALYWYRQSLGQGPEFLIYFQGTGAADDSGLPNDRFFAVRPEGSVSTLKIQRTERGDSAVYLCASSLMGNGGNEQFFGPGTRLTVL.

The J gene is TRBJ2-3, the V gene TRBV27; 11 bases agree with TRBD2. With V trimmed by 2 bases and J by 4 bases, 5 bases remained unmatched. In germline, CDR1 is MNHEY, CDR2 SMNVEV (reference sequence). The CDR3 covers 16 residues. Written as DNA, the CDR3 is TGTGCCAGCAGTTTACTAACTAGCGGGAGACCAGATACGCAGTATTTT. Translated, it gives CASSLLTSGRPDTQYF.

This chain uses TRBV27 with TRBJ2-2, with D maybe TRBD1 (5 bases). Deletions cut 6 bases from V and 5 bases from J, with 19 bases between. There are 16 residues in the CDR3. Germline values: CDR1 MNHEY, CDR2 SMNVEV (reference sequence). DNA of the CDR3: TGTGCCAGCAGCTTTGCGTGGGTAGCAGGGACCGGGGAGCTGTTTTTT. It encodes CASSFAWVAGTGELFF.